This T cell receptor (beta chain) was documented in a study of blood T cell repertoires in COVID-19 (dated by TCRdb to between 2020 and 2021). In the study overall: Samples covering the acute and convalescent phases of COVID-19 were provided by collaborators in the United States, Italy and Spain. The material from the prospective study consisted of cDNA or gDNA derived from T cells, B-cell-depleted T cells, or PBMCs. Deeply sampled blood TCRbeta repertoires from subjects exposed to, actively infected with, or recovered from COVID-19 were included in the dataset. A freely available public database, intended as a resource for researchers studying the immune response to SARS-CoV-2, is where the repertoires were released. The samples were drawn from two sources: the first 160 participants of the ongoing ImmuneRACE study, and 1,000 to 1,500 subjects contributed by 6 global collaborators. The sample metadata nearly always contained a de-identified subject ID, COVID-19 status, age in years and sex. Where HLA class I and class II types were available, the types were taken from metadata supplied by the sample provider, not from assay-based typing.

Comment on this clone: Its binding antigen is unknown. Per-base quality was not reported, and no clone a single base away is much larger than it.

General conclusions and limits of the study: How much clinical and demographic metadata was included differed by source and by participant, and the metadata was provided uncurated.

Trimming removed 2 bases from V and 2 bases from J; the gene matches leave 3 bases unexplained. Based on the germline V gene, the CDR1 and CDR2 sequences are LGHNA and YNFKEQ. Inclusive of the bounding cysteine and phenylalanine, the CDR3 is 14 residues long. Only CDR3 DNA is held: 42 bases, read in frame from base 1. Whole blood was collected in K2EDTA tubes by collaborating institutions according to the institutions' own protocols. For TCRbeta analysis, collaborators shipped samples as frozen whole blood, isolated PBMCs, or DNA extracted from either of those sample types. TCRbeta CDR3 regions were amplified from genomic DNA using the immunoSEQ Assay, a bias-controlled multiplex PCR. The authors' pipeline ran thus. The number of nucleated cells in each sample was estimated by amplification of reference gene primers within the assay. To quantify the absolute abundance of each unique TCRbeta CDR3 rearrangement, sequence reads were collapsed and filtered. For each sample, productive Simpson clonality was calculated as the square root of Simpson's diversity index across productive rearrangements. The immuneACCESS repertoire file appears here via TCRdb, limited to in-frame rearrangements. These files lack a portion of the clones; in checked studies, under half of the deficit traces to unresolved V genes, and the cause of the others is not known. For V, J and clone size, that table is used; D and trimming come from the DNA. For this sample there are approximately 40,000 clones; approximately 90% appear just once. The ten largest account for roughly 5.2% of the sample.

The origin of this receptor is a human donor in a cohort sampled during active COVID-19. Sequenced sample: peripheral blood. The rearrangement joined TRBV4-2 to TRBJ2-7; TRBD2 lines up with 7 middle nucleotides. The nucleotide sequence reads as follows: TGTGCCAGCAGCCAAAGCGGGAACACCTACGAGCAGTACTTC. Its protein reads: CASSQSGNTYEQYF.